This T cell receptor (beta chain) is drawn from a study of early T cells in non-severe SARS-CoV-2 infection. Study context: Sequenced material consisted of bulk RNA (from unsorted whole blood), and chains were unpaired.

Notes on the study in general: Matching against VDJdb likely underestimated virus-specific expansions, favoring anti-spike CD8.

This clonotype was seen many times. The antigen remains unidentified. The TCR library protocol attached unique molecular identifiers to the individual cDNA molecules. TCRdb reprocessed the 5' RACE reads via MiXCR and lists one record per CDR3 protein. The table records over 50,000 distinct CDR3 sequences, 15% of them present only once. The sample here was whole blood, taken at baseline. The source of this sequence is an adult who was a healthcare worker with PCR-confirmed SARS-CoV-2 infection or an uninfected control (not recorded which).

For the CDR3, the DNA is TGTGCCAGCAGCAGGGGGGAAAACACTGAAGCTTTCTTT. Translating gives CASSRGENTEAFF. This chain uses TRBV2 with TRBJ1-1; 7 bases map to TRBD1. There are 13 residues in the CDR3. Trimming at V came to 6 bases and at J to 2 bases, leaving 3 bases not matched to a gene. CDR1 and CDR2 from the germline V gene are SNHLY and FYNNEI.